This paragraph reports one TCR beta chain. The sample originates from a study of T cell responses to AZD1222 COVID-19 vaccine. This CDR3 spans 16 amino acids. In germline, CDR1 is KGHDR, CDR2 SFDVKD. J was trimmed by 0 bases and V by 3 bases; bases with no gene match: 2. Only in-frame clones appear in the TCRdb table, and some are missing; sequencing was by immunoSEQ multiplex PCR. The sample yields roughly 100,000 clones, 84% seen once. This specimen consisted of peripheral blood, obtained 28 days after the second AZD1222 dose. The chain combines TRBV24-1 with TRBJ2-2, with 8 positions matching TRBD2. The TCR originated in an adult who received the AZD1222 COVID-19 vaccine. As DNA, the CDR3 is TGTGCCACCAGTGATCCGGGGGGGACGAACACCGGGGAGCTGTTTTTT. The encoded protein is CATSDPGGTNTGELFF.